The T cell receptor beta chain described here comes from a study of Graves' ophthalmopathy and Graves' hyperthyroidism. Study observations and caveats: In predicting ophthalmopathy progression, the model reached 70.59% sensitivity and 72.22% specificity.

RNA transcripts were the source from which TCR beta CDR3 regions were amplified. Second-round multiplex PCR came after a first-round RT-PCR that employed HTBI primers. One entry per CDR3 protein, called by TCRdb with MiXCR from the multiplex PCR reads. The sample comprises hundreds of thousands of distinct CDR3 sequences, roughly 40% of which are singletons, and roughly 46% rests with the top ten. Each diagnosis was determined on the basis of clinical symptoms, serum thyroxine, TRAb, thyroid ultrasound and orbital computed tomography. Worth noting for this clonotype: Its antigen is unknown.

What was sequenced was peripheral blood. This clonotype originated in an adult man with Graves' ophthalmopathy.

The CDR3 is CATSRRTGGYGYTF. The DNA for the CDR3 is TGTGCCACCAGCAGGAGGACCGGAGGCTATGGCTACACCTTC. The V gene is TRBV15, the J gene TRBJ1-2; D is unresolved. CDR1 and CDR2 (germline): LNHNV, YYDKDF (reference sequence). This CDR3 is built from 14 residues. V was shortened by 3 bases and J by 4 bases, with 12 bases between the two germline ends. The full variable domain, in which reference TRBV15 and TRBJ1-2 provide the parts outside the CDR3, is DAMVIQNPRYQVTQFGKPVTLSCSQTLNHNVMYWYQQKSSQAPKLLFHYYDKDFNNEADTPDNFQSRRPNTSFCFLDIRSPGLGDTAMYLCATSRRTGGYGYTFGSGTRLTVV.